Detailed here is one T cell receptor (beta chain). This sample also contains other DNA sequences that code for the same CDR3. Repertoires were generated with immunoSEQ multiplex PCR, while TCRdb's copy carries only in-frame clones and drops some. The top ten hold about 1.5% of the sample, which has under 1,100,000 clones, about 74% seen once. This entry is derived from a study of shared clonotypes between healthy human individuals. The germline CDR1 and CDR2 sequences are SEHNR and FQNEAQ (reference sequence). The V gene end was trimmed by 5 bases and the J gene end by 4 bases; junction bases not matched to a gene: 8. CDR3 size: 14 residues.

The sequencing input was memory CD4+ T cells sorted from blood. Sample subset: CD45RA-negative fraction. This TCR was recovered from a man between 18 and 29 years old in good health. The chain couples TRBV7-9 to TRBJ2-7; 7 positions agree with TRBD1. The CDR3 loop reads CASSLAGTEYEQYF. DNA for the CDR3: TGTGCCAGCAGCCTCGCCGGGACAGAGTACGAGCAGTACTTC. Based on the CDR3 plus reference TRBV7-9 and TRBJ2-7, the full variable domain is DTGVSQNPRHKITKRGQNVTFRCDPISEHNRLYWYRQTLGQGPEFLTYFQNEAQLEKSRLLSDRFSAERPKGSFSTLEIQRTEQGDSAMYLCASSLAGTEYEQYFGPGTRLTVT.